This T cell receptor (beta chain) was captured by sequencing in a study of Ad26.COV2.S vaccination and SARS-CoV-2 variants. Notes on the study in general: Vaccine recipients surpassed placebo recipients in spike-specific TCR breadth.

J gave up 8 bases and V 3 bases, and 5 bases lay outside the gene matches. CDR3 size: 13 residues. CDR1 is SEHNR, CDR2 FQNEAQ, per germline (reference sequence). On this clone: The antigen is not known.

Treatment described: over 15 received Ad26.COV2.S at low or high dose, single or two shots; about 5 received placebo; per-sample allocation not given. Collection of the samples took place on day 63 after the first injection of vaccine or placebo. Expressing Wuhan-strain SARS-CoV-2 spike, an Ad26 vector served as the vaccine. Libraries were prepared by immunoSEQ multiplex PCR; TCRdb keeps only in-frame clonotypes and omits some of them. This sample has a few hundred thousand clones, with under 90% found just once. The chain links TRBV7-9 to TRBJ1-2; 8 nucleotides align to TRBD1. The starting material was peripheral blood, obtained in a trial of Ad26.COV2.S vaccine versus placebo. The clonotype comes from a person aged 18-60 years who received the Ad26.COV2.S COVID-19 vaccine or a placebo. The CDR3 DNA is TGTGCCAGCAGCTTTAGCAGGGGGCAGGGCTACACCTTC. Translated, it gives CASSFSRGQGYTF.